This T cell receptor beta chain was sequenced for a study of human T cells and chemical hapten exposure. This clonotype was seen many times. The germline CDR1 and CDR2 sequences are SGHTA and FQGNSA. This CDR3 region has 14 residues. V was pared by 1 base and J by 2 bases, with 8 bases between. Via MiXCR, TCRdb re-called the RACE reads, giving one row per CDR3 protein. This table holds 35,000 to 50,000 distinct CDR3 sequences, under 15% found once. Time point meaning: pre-sensitization, week 0. The treatment: therapeutic diphenylcyclopropenone sensitization with weekly scalp DPC. The source was whole blood, collected in connection with sensitization to the hapten diphenylcyclopropenone (DPC). The chain employs TRBV7-2 and TRBJ2-5; D unresolved. This TCR derives from a woman in her twenties or thirties with alopecia areata. Some clones in this sample may be carry-over from other donors' samples. This chain's CDR3 is CASSLGPTQETQYF. CDR3 DNA sequence: TGTGCCAGCAGCTTAGGGCCGACTCAAGAGACCCAGTACTTC.